This T cell receptor beta chain was identified during a study of cytomegalovirus exposure and HLA in healthy donors. Study-wide points: Across HLA loci, a later analysis found differing TCR association rates, with DRB1 most and HLA-C fewest. Most TCR sequences were seen very rarely across donors, but some public TCRs occurred in many. Confirmation was obtained in vitro that a few CMV-associated chains are specific for CMV antigens.

The V end lost 7 bases, the J end lost 5 bases, and 24 bases lay between the germline ends. The CDR3 extends over 16 amino acids. CDR1 is SGHTS and CDR2 is YDEGEE in the germline V gene. About this clone: The antigen is undetermined.

Both 60 Vbeta primers and 13 Jbeta primers went into the PCR. Assay used: immunoSEQ multiplex PCR; TCRdb lists only in-frame clones, some missing. The table includes 150,000 to 200,000 clones, around 75% detected once. The specimen sequenced was PBMCs. The chain recombines TRBV5-8 with TRBJ1-2, with D hard to call. The receptor's source is a man aged 18-30 years in good health and CMV-seropositive. This CDR3 reads CASAGFSKGAEYGYTF. CDR3 in DNA: TGTGCCAGCGCGGGGTTTTCGAAAGGAGCTGAGTATGGCTACACCTTC.